The rows below give T cell receptor beta chains drawn from one sample of a study of shared clonotypes between healthy human individuals. The protocol was immunoSEQ multiplex PCR, while the TCRdb copy is restricted to in-frame clones and leaves out a portion. Of fewer than 1.6 million clones in the sample, 97% to 99% are singletons; the top ten hold 0.36%. Sample: naive CD4+ T cells sorted from blood. The receptor set was obtained from a man younger than 40 in good health. CDR3s include the opening cysteine and the closing phenylalanine or tryptophan. A D gene is named only where the DNA matches it firmly.

d_call j_call v_call cdr3_aa
. TRBJ2-7 TRBV2 CASSSQGGVYEQYF
. TRBJ2-7 TRBV2 CASSSRGYEQYF
TRBD2 TRBJ2-1 TRBV10-3 CAIRRTSGRQNSSYNEQFF
TRBD1 TRBJ1-1 TRBV4-3 CASSHFGQGSPEAFF
. TRBJ1-2 TRBV18 CASSREQARDYGYTF
TRBD1 TRBJ2-7 TRBV11-3 CASSLDLGQGGEQYF
TRBD1 TRBJ1-1 TRBV9 CASDAGTGASNTEAFF
TRBD2 TRBJ2-3 TRBV7-2 CASSLAPRLAGVSDTQYF
. TRBJ2-5 TRBV5-4 CASSQRQPGTQYF
. TRBJ1-2 TRBV5-1 CASSPSEVTNYGYTF
. TRBJ1-2 TRBV6-1 CASNEQLYGYTF
TRBD2 TRBJ2-3 TRBV7-2 CASRGASRGRASTDTQYF
. TRBJ2-3 TRBV5-6 CASSLDSSTDTQYF
. TRBJ2-7 TRBV19 CASSMRKGNYEQYF
. TRBJ2-1 TRBV2 CASRGGTISYNEQFF
. TRBJ2-1 TRBV28 CASSKTFYEQFF
. TRBJ2-1 TRBV25-1 CASSEFRNRGRNEQFF
TRBD2 TRBJ2-2 TRBV5-1 CASSPAASGSIGELFF
. TRBJ1-3 TRBV13 CASSYGTGGNTIYF
. TRBJ2-7 TRBV28 CASSFRHGPLYEQYF
TRBD1 TRBJ1-1 TRBV9 CASSVDLQGDTEAFF
. TRBJ2-2 TRBV4-1 CASSQGGSRANTGELFF
TRBD1 TRBJ1-4 TRBV7-2 CASSVGTGVGKLFF
. TRBJ1-4 TRBV7-8 CASSPGQLPATNEKLFF
TRBD1 TRBJ2-7 TRBV4-1 CASSNRDRQGHEQYF
. TRBJ2-5 TRBV5-6 CASSFGQETQYF
. TRBJ1-5 TRBV10-3 CAISEGRENQPQHF
TRBD1 TRBJ2-1 TRBV5-1 CASSTRTGVGNEQFF
TRBD1 TRBJ2-1 TRBV5-1 CASSNRDRGYNEQFF
TRBD1 TRBJ2-5 TRBV28 CASSRTGRETQYF
. TRBJ1-1 TRBV5-1 CASSLDRPNTEAFF
. TRBJ1-4 TRBV18 CASSPLSNEKLFF
TRBD2 TRBJ2-2 TRBV30 CACRRTSGTSGELFF
. TRBJ1-5 TRBV6-6 CASNTRGSSRKQPQHF
. TRBJ1-4 TRBV7-3 CASSLEHNEKLFF
. TRBJ2-3 TRBV7-2 CASSFRPPNTDTQYF
. TRBJ2-7 TRBV27 CASSPRGGGPYEQYF
TRBD1 TRBJ1-2 TRBV10-3 CAISGPLEGAYGYTF
. TRBJ2-1 TRBV14 CASSHLGDLRANEQFF
TRBD2 TRBJ2-1 TRBV30 CAWRIHKGLAGSNEQFF
TRBD1 TRBJ2-5 TRBV5-1 CASTPGGAFETQYF
TRBD1 TRBJ2-5 TRBV28 CASSRTGLRTQYF
TRBD2 TRBJ2-7 TRBV19 CASSLVAGAYEQYF
. TRBJ2-2 TRBV14 CASSQRITGELFF
TRBD1 TRBJ1-5 TRBV5-8 CASSWDRGRNQPQHF
TRBD1 TRBJ1-2 TRBV7-9 CASSLDKAGGFGYTF
. TRBJ1-1 TRBV5-1 CASGLRPGRMNTEAFF
TRBD2 TRBJ2-1 TRBV6-5 CASSFFGLARNNEQFF
. TRBJ1-1 TRBV7-8 CASSPMSLGSF
. TRBJ2-6 TRBV9 CASSVAAGANVLTF
TRBD2 TRBJ2-5 TRBV2 CASSAISGGEETQYF
. TRBJ2-2 TRBV5-1 CASSYTGGILNTGELFF
TRBD2 TRBJ2-1 TRBV30 CAWKPGLAGGVNNEQFF
TRBD1 TRBJ2-5 TRBV25-1 CASSFGDRDIETQYF
TRBD1 TRBJ2-7 TRBV4-1 CASSQFLIQGASYEQYF